A single sample gave rise to the 15 T cell receptor beta chains below, sequenced in a study of identical twins. TCRdb reprocessed the 5' RACE reads with MiXCR, giving one entry per CDR3 protein. Seen here are 690,000 or so distinct CDR3 sequences, about 9.4% observed once, and the top ten hold 0.85% to 1%. This same sample was also part of a study on yellow fever vaccine responses in identical twins.

The sequenced material came from PBMCs. The origin of the receptors is a woman aged 18-29 years in good health.

Only a few counts were recorded for this clonotype. This chain connects TRBV11-2 to TRBJ2-2; TRBD1 aligns across 7 bases. This CDR3 contains 17 residues. From germline, CDR1 is SGHAT and CDR2 FQNNGV. Unmatched junction bases numbered 11, after V lost 5 bases and J lost 2 bases. DNA for the CDR3: TGTGCCAGCAGCCCTACCCGGACAGGCCCCAACACCGGGGAGCTGTTTTTT. It codes for CASSPTRTGPNTGELFF. The variable domain in full, completed from reference TRBV11-2 and TRBJ2-2, reads EAGVAQSPRYKIIEKRQSVAFWCNPISGHATLYWYQQILGQGPKLLIQFQNNGVVDDSQLPKDRFSAERLKGVDSTLKIQPAKLEDSAVYLCASSPTRTGPNTGELFFGEGSRLTVL.

This clonotype was counted ten times or more. V and J are TRBV7-9 and TRBJ2-7; TRBD1 or TRBD2 may be the D gene (5 bases each). The CDR3 has 12 amino acids. V lost 1 base and J 6 bases, leaving 7 bases between the germline ends. Germline CDR1 is SEHNR and CDR2 is FQNEAQ (reference sequence). CDR3 sequence: CASSLVGAEQYF. The CDR3 DNA reads as TGTGCCAGCAGCTTAGTCGGGGCCGAGCAGTACTTC.

The chain couples TRBV12-5 to TRBJ2-2; D is possibly TRBD2 (5 bases). CDR1 is LGHNT and CDR2 is FRNRAP in the germline V gene. The CDR3 has 17 amino acids. V was trimmed by 6 bases and J by 2 bases, leaving 19 bases between them. The CDR3 loop reads CASGPASASLNTGELFF. The CDR3 region has the DNA TGTGCTAGTGGCCCCGCCTCGGCTAGCCTAAACACCGGGGAGCTGTTTTTT.

This chain joins TRBV6-1 and TRBJ2-2, with a possible D match to TRBD1 (6 bases). CDR3 length equals 15 residues. V was pared by 8 bases and J by 1 base, with 14 bases between. Germline V gene sequence: CDR1 MNHNS, CDR2 SASEGT. DNA of the CDR3: TGTGCCAGCGAACGATTGGGACAGAACACCGGGGAGCTGTTTTTT. It codes for CASERLGQNTGELFF.

This clonotype was seen a handful of times. The chain employs TRBV6-2 or TRBV6-3 and TRBJ2-2; 9 bases map to TRBD2. The CDR3 sequence is 14 residues long. The V gene end was trimmed by 8 bases and the J gene end by 4 bases; junction bases not matched to a gene: 5. Germline-derived CDR1 and CDR2 are MNHEY and SVGEGT. In DNA form, the CDR3 reads TGTGCCAGCTCGCGGGGGGGGAGCACCGGGGAGCTGTTTTTT. The encoded protein is CASSRGGSTGELFF.

This rearrangement joins TRBV29-1 to TRBJ2-3; D perhaps matches TRBD2 (6 bases). This CDR3 region has 13 residues. The ends were cut back, 3 bases at V and 1 base at J, with 8 bases in the middle. Germline CDR1 SQVTM, CDR2 ANQGSEA. The CDR3 DNA is TGCAGCGTTGACTGGGGGGGCACAGATACGCAGTATTTT. Translating gives CSVDWGGTDTQYF.

The chain links TRBV5-1 to TRBJ1-2; D is perhaps TRBD1 (6 bases). Germline assignment: CDR1 SGHRS and CDR2 YFSETQ. V was pared by 4 bases and J by 5 bases, with 15 bases between. The length of the CDR3 is 14 residues. CDR3 sequence: CASSGGQGRYGYTF. CDR3 DNA: TGCGCCAGCAGCGGTGGGCAGGGGCGATATGGCTACACCTTC.

In this sample, this clonotype turned up many times. The chain recombines TRBV6-5 with TRBJ2-3; 14 bases align to TRBD2. The CDR3 sequence is 16 residues long. Germline CDR1 MNHEY, CDR2 SVGAGI. The junction had 3 bases not matched to a gene; V was cut back by 0 bases and J by 7 bases. This CDR3 is CASSYSTSGRGNTQYF. The CDR3 DNA is TGTGCCAGCAGTTACTCGACTAGCGGGAGGGGAAATACGCAGTATTTT.

The DNA of the CDR3 is TGCGCCAGCAGCGGGTGGGGGTCAGGAGATACGCAGTATTTT. This translates into CASSGWGSGDTQYF. The J gene is TRBJ2-3, the V gene TRBV5-1, with D perhaps TRBD1 or TRBD2 (5 bases each). Trimming stripped 4 bases from V and 5 bases from J, with 14 bases between. Looked up from germline, CDR1 is SGHRS and CDR2 is YFSETQ. The CDR3 extends over 14 amino acids.

In its sample, this clonotype was seen many times. The chain joins TRBV7-2 to TRBJ1-5, with unresolved D. The CDR3 has 15 amino acids. With 4 bases removed from V and 9 bases from J, the gap between germline ends came to 19 bases. CDR1 and CDR2 from the germline V gene are SGHTA and FQGNSA. CDR3 coding DNA: TGTGCCAGCAGCTCCCTCGACCTCTCCGGTGTGCCCCAGCATTTT. Encoded protein: CASSSLDLSGVPQHF.

This sequence joins TRBV27 and TRBJ2-4; the D is unclear. Germline values: CDR1 MNHEY, CDR2 SMNVEV (reference sequence). With 5 bases removed from V and 8 bases from J, the gap between germline ends came to 13 bases. CDR3 length equals 13 residues. CDR3 loop: CASSAVYRDIQYF. The CDR3 DNA is TGTGCCAGCAGTGCAGTGTATCGAGACATTCAGTACTTC.

This clonotype was picked up many times. The chain recombines TRBV20-1 with TRBJ2-1, with 12 bases that match TRBD2. CDR1 is DFQATT and CDR2 is SNEGSKA in the germline V gene (reference sequence). V shed 3 bases and J 0 bases; nucleotides not matched to a gene: 9. The CDR3 totals 18 residues. DNA for the CDR3: TGCAGTGCTAGGCAGACTAGCGGGAGTCAGAGCTCCTACAATGAGCAGTTCTTC. Protein: CSARQTSGSQSSYNEQFF.

This chain connects TRBV28 to TRBJ2-5, with D unclear. The ends were cut back, 7 bases at V and 3 bases at J, with 9 bases in the middle. The CDR3 runs 12 residues. Looked up from germline, CDR1 is MDHEN and CDR2 is SYDVKM. DNA of the CDR3: TGTGCCAGCAATCGCGTCAAAGAGACCCAGTACTTC. Amino acid sequence: CASNRVKETQYF.

The chain has TRBV6-9 and TRBJ2-7; a possible D gene is TRBD1 (6 bases). V lost 5 bases and J lost 2, with 19 bases in between. Per germline, CDR1 MNHGY and CDR2 SVAAGI. This CDR3 has 16 residues. In DNA form, the CDR3 reads TGTGCCAGCAGTCAACTCGTAGGGGGTCAAACCTACGAGCAGTACTTC. It encodes CASSQLVGGQTYEQYF.

A few counts support this clonotype. The rearrangement uses TRBV7-2 and TRBJ1-3; a weak D match, TRBD1 (5 bases). In germline, CDR1 is SGHTA, CDR2 FQGNSA. The length of the CDR3 is 15 residues. Deletions cut 7 bases from V and 2 bases from J, with 15 bases between. DNA of the CDR3: TGTGCCAGCAAACCAGGGCCTTTTGCTGGAAACACCATATATTTT. Translated: CASKPGPFAGNTIYF. Together with reference TRBV7-2 and TRBJ1-3, the CDR3 gives the full variable domain: GAGVSQSPSNKVTEKGKDVELRCDPISGHTALYWYRQSLGQGLEFLIYFQGNSAPDKSGLPSDRFSAERTGGSVSTLTIQRTQQEDSAVYLCASKPGPFAGNTIYFGEGSWLTVV.